Included here is one TCR beta chain sequence, with context. Germline is not matched at one junction end, which may reflect a read error. The data derive from a study of T cell repertoires in cytomegalovirus infection. Germline V lookup: CDR1 SGHVS, CDR2 FQNEAQ. The CDR3 consists of 13 residues. Using its own MiXCR run on the reads, TCRdb lists one record per CDR3 protein. The data show around 310,000 distinct CDR3 sequences, 15% to 20% seen once. The chain recombines TRBV7-8 with TRBJ2-2; maybe TRBD2 (7 bases). The TCR originated in a human donor in good health (CMV status not recorded). Some clones in this sample may be carry-over from other donors' samples. Sequenced sample: PBMCs. CDR3 in DNA: TGTGCCAGCAGCTTAGAAGGGGGGGGGGCCGTGATTTTT. It specifies CASSLEGGGAVIF.